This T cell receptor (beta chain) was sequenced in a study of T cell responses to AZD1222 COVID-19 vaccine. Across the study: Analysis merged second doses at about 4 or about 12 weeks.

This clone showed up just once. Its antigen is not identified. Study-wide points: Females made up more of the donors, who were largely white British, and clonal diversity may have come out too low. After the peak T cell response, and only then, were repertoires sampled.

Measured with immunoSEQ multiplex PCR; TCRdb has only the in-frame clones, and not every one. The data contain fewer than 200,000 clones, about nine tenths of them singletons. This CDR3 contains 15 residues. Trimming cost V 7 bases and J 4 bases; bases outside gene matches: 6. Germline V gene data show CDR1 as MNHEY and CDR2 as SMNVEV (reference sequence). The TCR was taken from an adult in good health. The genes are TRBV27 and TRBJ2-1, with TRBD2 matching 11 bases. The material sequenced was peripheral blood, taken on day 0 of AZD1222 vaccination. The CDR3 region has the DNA TGTGCCAGCATTAAAACTAGCGGGGGATACAATGAGCAGTTCTTC. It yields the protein CASIKTSGGYNEQFF.